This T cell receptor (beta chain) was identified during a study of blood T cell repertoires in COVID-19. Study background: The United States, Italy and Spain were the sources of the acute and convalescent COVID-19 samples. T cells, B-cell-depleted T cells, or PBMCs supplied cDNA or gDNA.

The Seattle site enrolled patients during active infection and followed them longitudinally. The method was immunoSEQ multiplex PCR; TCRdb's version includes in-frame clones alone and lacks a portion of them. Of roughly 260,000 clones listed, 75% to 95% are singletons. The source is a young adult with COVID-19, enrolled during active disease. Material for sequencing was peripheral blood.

In DNA, the CDR3 is TGTGCCAGCAGCCAAGATCGAGCTAGCGGCTACAATGAGCAGTTCTTC. This translates into CASSQDRASGYNEQFF. This sequence joins TRBV4-2 and TRBJ2-1; 7 bases match TRBD2. Germline CDR1 LGHNA, CDR2 YNFKEQ. V trimming: 0 bases; J trimming: 3 bases; junction bases outside the gene matches: 5. The CDR3 length is 16 residues.